This T cell receptor (beta chain) was retrieved from a study of blood T cells in healthy people across ages. Around 9 milliliters of peripheral blood were drawn from each donor into EDTA-treated tubes. Notes on the study in general: Diversity estimates drawn from one million T cells were deemed underestimates. Measured against age, TCR beta diversity per million T cells decreased in a roughly linear manner.

In the case of this clonotype: Its specificity is unknown.

Alongside a J-beta primer mix, a sample-barcoded 5' primer served in a second PCR lasting roughly 6 to 12 cycles. A tag from a template-switch adaptor with 12 random nucleotides marked each cDNA molecule. TCRdb redid the calling of the 5' RACE reads with MiXCR, one entry per CDR3 protein. Of about 680,000 distinct CDR3 sequences in the sample, 45% to 50% were seen once. Germline CDR1 is DFQATT and CDR2 is SNEGSKA (reference sequence). This CDR3 region has 15 residues. This sequence originates from a woman aged 55-75 years in good health. This sequence joins TRBV20-1 and TRBJ2-1; D is perhaps TRBD1 (5 bases). Near its end, the DNA agrees better with TRBJ2-7, so the J call may be wrong. The sample comprised blood. The CDR3 sequence: CSASSPKGLYNEQYF. The CDR3 DNA follows: TGCAGTGCTAGCAGTCCAAAGGGGCTCTACAATGAGCAGTACTTC.